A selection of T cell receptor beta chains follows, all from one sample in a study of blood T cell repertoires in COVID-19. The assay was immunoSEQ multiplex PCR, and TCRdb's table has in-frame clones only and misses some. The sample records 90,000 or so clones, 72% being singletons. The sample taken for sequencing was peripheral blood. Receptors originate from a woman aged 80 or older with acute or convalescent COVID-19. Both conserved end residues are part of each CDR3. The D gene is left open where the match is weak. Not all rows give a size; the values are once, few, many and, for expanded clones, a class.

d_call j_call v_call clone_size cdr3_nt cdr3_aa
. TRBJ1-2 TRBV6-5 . TGTGCCAGCTTGAACCCAGGGAGGGGCTACACCTTC CASLNPGRGYTF
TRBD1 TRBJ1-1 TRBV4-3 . TGCGCCAGCAGCCAAAGAAGCAGGGGGCCGAACACTGAAGCTTTCTTT CASSQRSRGPNTEAFF
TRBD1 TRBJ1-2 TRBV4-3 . TGCGCCAGCAGCTTATCGGACAGGGGGCGCAGCTATGGCTACACCTTC CASSLSDRGRSYGYTF
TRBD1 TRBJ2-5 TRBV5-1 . TGCGCCAGCTACATAGGACAGGGTGGAAAGGAGACCCAGTACTTC CASYIGQGGKETQYF
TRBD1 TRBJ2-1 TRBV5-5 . TGTGCCAGCAGCCAAACAGGGGGCGGGTACAATGAGCAGTTCTTC CASSQTGGGYNEQFF
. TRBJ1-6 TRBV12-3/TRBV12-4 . TGTGCCAGCAGTTTTGTCAGAAATTCACCCCTCCACTTT CASSFVRNSPLHF
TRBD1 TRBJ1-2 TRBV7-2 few TGTGCCAGCAGCTTAACGACAGGACAGGTTTATTATGGCTACACCTTC CASSLTTGQVYYGYTF
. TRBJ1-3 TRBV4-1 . TGCGCCAGCAGCCCGGGTGGAAACACCATATATTTT CASSPGGNTIYF
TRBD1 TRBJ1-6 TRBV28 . TGTGCCATCCCTCAGGGGGGCGCGGGGACAGGGGTCAATTCACCCCTCCACTTT CAIPQGGAGTGVNSPLHF
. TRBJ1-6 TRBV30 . TGTGCCTGGAGTATCGACCTATTCGGGAATTCACCCCTCCACTTT CAWSIDLFGNSPLHF
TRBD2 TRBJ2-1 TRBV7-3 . TGTGCCAGCAGCCGTAGAGGACTAGCGGTCAATGAGCAGTTCTTC CASSRRGLAVNEQFF
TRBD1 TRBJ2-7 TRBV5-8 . TGTGCCAGCAGCCGATGGACAGGGGATCCTCACGAGCAGTACTTC CASSRWTGDPHEQYF
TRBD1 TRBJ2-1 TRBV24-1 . TGTGCCACCAGTGAAGAAGGGGGCGCGCGTAATGAGCAGTTCTTC CATSEEGGARNEQFF
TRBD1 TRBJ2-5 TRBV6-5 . TGTGCCAGCAGTAGGGACAGGGAAGAGACCCAGTACTTC CASSRDREETQYF
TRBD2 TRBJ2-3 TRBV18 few TGTGCCAGCTCACGTACTAGCGGCACAGATACGCAGTATTTT CASSRTSGTDTQYF
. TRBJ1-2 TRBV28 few TGTGCCAGCAGTTTAAGTGCAGGGGTTTATGGCTACACCTTC CASSLSAGVYGYTF
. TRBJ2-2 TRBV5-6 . TGTGCCAGCAGCTTGGGCCAGACTAACACCGGGGAGCTGTTTTTT CASSLGQTNTGELFF
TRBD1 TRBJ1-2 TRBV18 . TGTGCCAGCTCATCCACGACAGGGGACGGCTACACCTTC CASSSTTGDGYTF
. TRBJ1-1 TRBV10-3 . TGTGCCATCAGTGGGGGGACAAGCTTGAACACTGAAGCTTTCTTT CAISGGTSLNTEAFF
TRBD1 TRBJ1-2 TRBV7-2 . TGTGCCAGCAGCCTAGCGCGACAGGGGGCTTATGGCTACACCTTC CASSLARQGAYGYTF
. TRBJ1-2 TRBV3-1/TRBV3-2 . TGTGCCAGCAGCTCACCCGGGACTGACTATGGCTACACCTTC CASSSPGTDYGYTF
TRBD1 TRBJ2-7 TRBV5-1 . TGCGCCAGCAGCTTTCCGGGAGGGACAGGGGGCTACGAGCAGTACTTC CASSFPGGTGGYEQYF
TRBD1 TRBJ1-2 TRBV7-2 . TGTGCCAGCAGCCCTGGGGGGGGACAGGGGGACGAGAGTGGCTACACCTTC CASSPGGGQGDESGYTF
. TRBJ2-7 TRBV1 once TGCACCAGCAGCCAAGATCTCGGGGGGCCTATTTGGGAGCAGTACTTC CTSSQDLGGPIWEQYF
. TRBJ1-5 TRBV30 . TGTGCCTGGAGTCGCAACTTAAATCAGCCCCAGCATTTT CAWSRNLNQPQHF
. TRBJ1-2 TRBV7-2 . TGTGCCAGCAGCCCTCTTCGGGGGGAGTATGGCTACACCTTC CASSPLRGEYGYTF
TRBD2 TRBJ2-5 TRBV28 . TGTGCCAGCAGTCTAGGACTAGCGGGGGAGCAAGAGACCCAGTACTTC CASSLGLAGEQETQYF
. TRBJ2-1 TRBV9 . TGTGCCAGCAGCCCCCGGGGCGGGGCCTACAATGAGCAGTTCTTC CASSPRGGAYNEQFF
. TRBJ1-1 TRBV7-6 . TGTGCCAGCAGCGTTATACAGGGGAACACTGAAGCTTTCTTT CASSVIQGNTEAFF
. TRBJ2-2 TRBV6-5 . TGTGCCAGCCGAGGTTTAGTCACCGGGGAGCTGTTTTTT CASRGLVTGELFF
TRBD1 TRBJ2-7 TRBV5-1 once TGCGCCAGCAGCTTGGCGGGGACAGGCCTATACGAGCAGTACTTC CASSLAGTGLYEQYF
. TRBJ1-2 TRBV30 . TGTGCCTGGAGTGTCGGAGGATGGGGCTATGGCTACACCTTC CAWSVGGWGYGYTF
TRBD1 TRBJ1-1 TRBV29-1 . TGCAGCGCCACTCAGGGGGCGGACACTGAAGCTTTCTTT CSATQGADTEAFF
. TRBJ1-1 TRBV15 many TGTGCCACCAGCTTGAACAGGGTTCAAGCTTTCTTT CATSLNRVQAFF
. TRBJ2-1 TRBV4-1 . TGCGCCAGCAGCCACCCCCCTGGAGGAAGCTCCTACAATGAGCAGTTCTTC CASSHPPGGSSYNEQFF
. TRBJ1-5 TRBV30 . TGTGCCTGGAGTGTCGGGACATCCCGCGACCAACCCCAGCATTTT CAWSVGTSRDQPQHF
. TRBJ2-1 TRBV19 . TGTGCCAGTAGTAGAGGAAACCAGGGAGGTGAGCAGTTCTTC CASSRGNQGGEQFF
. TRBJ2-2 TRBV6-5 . TGTGCCAGCAGTTATCGTCTTACCCGGGGGACCGGGGAGCTGTTTTTT CASSYRLTRGTGELFF
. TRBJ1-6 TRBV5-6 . TGTGCCAGCAGCTTGTCGGCGAGGGATTCACCCCTCCACTTT CASSLSARDSPLHF
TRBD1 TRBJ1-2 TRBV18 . TGTGCCAGCTCACGGGACAGGGAAGGAAACTATGGCTACACCTTC CASSRDREGNYGYTF
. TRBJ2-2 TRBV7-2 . TGTGCCAGCAGCTTAGGGGGCACCCCCACCGGGGAGCTGTTTTTT CASSLGGTPTGELFF
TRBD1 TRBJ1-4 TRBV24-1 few TGTGCCACCAGTGATTCGGCCGGTGACAGGGTGAATGAAAAACTGTTTTTT CATSDSAGDRVNEKLFF
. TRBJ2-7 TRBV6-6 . TGTGCCAGCCAAAGTGGGAGTGCCTACGAGCAGTACTTC CASQSGSAYEQYF
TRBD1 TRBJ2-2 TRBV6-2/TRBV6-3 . TGTGCCAGCAGCCAGGACAGGGCGAAGCTGTTTTTT CASSQDRAKLFF
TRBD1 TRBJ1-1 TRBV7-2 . TGTGCCAGCAGCCCTCAGACAGGGGACACTGAAGCTTTCTTT CASSPQTGDTEAFF
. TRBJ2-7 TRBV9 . TGTGCCAGCAGCCGACCGGGGGCCTACGAGCAGTACTTC CASSRPGAYEQYF
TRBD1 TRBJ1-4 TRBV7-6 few TGTGCCAGCAGCTCCCGGGACAGTGAAAAACTGTTTTTT CASSSRDSEKLFF
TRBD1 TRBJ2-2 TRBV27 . TGTGCCAGCAGTTCTTGGTTACCGGGACAGATCACCGGGGAGCTGTTTTTT CASSSWLPGQITGELFF
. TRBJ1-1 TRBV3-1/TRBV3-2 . TGTGCCAGCAGCCGGGACACAAGAAGGACTGAAGCTTTCTTT CASSRDTRRTEAFF
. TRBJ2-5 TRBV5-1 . TGCGCCAGCAGCTTGCAGTACCAAGAGACCCAGTACTTC CASSLQYQETQYF
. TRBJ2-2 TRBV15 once TGTGCCACCAGCACAGCCCCGACAGGACCCGGGGAGCTGTTTTTT CATSTAPTGPGELFF
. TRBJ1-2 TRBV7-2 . TGTGCCAGCAGCTCCCGGGTTGGCTATGGCTACACCTTC CASSSRVGYGYTF
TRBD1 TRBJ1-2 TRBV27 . TGTGCCAGCAGTTCTGGGACAGGGAGAGGCTACACCTTC CASSSGTGRGYTF
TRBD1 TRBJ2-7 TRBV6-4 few TGTGCCAGCTCAGGACAGGGCTTATACGAGCAGTACTTC CASSGQGLYEQYF
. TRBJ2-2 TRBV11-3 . TGTGCCAGCAGCCGACGGAGTGGTACCGGGGAGCTGTTTTTT CASSRRSGTGELFF
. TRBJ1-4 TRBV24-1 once TGTGCCACCAGTGACCCAACCTCAGGGGATGAAAAACTGTTTTTT CATSDPTSGDEKLFF
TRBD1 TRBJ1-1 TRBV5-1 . TGCGCCAGCAGCTCCACCTTTGACAGGGGATTGAACACTGAAGCTTTCTTT CASSSTFDRGLNTEAFF
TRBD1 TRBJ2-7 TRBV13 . TGTGCCAGCAGCTTTCAGCAGGGGGCGAGGGAGCAGTACTTC CASSFQQGAREQYF
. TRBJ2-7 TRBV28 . TGTGCCAGCACCTTCAGTGGTGATACCTACGAGCAGTACTTC CASTFSGDTYEQYF
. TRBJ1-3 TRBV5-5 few TGTGCCAGCAGCGACTACAGGGTGCGGTCTGGAAACACCATATATTTT CASSDYRVRSGNTIYF